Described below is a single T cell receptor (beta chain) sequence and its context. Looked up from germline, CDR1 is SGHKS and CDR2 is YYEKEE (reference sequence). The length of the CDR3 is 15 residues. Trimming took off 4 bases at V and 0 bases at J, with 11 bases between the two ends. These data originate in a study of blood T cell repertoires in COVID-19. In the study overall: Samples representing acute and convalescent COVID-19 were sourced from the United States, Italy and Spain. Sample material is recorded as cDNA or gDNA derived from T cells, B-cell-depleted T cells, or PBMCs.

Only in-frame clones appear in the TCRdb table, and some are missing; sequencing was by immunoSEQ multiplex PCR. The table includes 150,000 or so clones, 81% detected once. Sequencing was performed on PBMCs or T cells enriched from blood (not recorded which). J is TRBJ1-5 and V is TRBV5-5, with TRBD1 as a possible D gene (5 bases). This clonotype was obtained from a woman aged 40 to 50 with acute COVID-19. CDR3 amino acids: CASSRGLPSNQPQHF. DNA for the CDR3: TGTGCCAGCAGCCGGGGACTTCCTAGCAATCAGCCCCAGCATTTT.